This section outlines one TCR beta chain sequence together with its context. This sample stems from a study of blood T cells in healthy people across ages. The CDR3 is 14 residues long. The germline gives CDR1 DFQATT, CDR2 SNEGSKA (reference sequence). Together with a sample-barcoded 5' primer, a J-beta primer mix was included in a second PCR lasting about 7 to 12 cycles. Tagging of each cDNA molecule was performed by a template-switch adaptor with 12 random nucleotides. TCRdb recomputed calls from the 5' RACE reads with MiXCR, one row per CDR3 protein. The profile shows more than 1,000,000 distinct CDR3 sequences, around 27% of them singletons. This sample also belongs to another study, concerning T cells of mothers and their children. From that paper: Reads obtained per mother exceeded 8.5 million TCR beta CDR3 reads, with approximately 3 million obtained per child.

J is TRBJ2-7 and V is TRBV20-1; no firm D call. The end of the DNA fits TRBJ2-1 better, so the J call may be wrong. The origin of this receptor is a girl between 2 and 10 years old in good health. Sample: blood. The CDR3 nucleotides read TGCAGTGCTATATTCCCTTTGGCAGAGAATGAGCAGTTCTTC. Its protein product is CSAIFPLAENEQFF.